The sequence of this TCR beta chain was determined in a study of T cell responses to AZD1222 COVID-19 vaccine. Generated by immunoSEQ multiplex PCR, the TCRdb table keeps only in-frame clones and is missing some. The repertoire has 95,000 to 100,000 clones, around 85% of them found once; the top ten carry 14%. The CDR3 has 14 residues. Germline V CDR1 and CDR2: KGHSH, LQKENI. V lost 4 bases, J lost 6 bases, and 5 bases stayed unmatched. This TCR derives from an adult who received the AZD1222 COVID-19 vaccine. Source: peripheral blood, taken 28 days after the second AZD1222 dose. The chain carries TRBV18 and TRBJ2-4; 8 nucleotides match TRBD1. CDR3 sequence (DNA): TGTGCCAGCTCACGAGGACAGGGTGGAAACATTCAGTACTTC. Amino acids: CASSRGQGGNIQYF. The variable domain in full, with the rest retrieved from reference TRBV18 and TRBJ2-4, is NAGVMQNPRHLVRRRGQEARLRCSPMKGHSHVYWYRQLPEEGLKFMVYLQKENIIDESGMPKERFSAEFPKEGPSILRIQQVVRGDSAAYFCASSRGQGGNIQYFGAGTRLSVL.